This T cell receptor beta chain emerged from a study of Graves' ophthalmopathy and Graves' hyperthyroidism. This clonotype came up many times. Antigen unknown. TCR beta CDR3 amplification used RNA transcripts. Following a first-round RT-PCR that used HTBI primers, a second-round multiplex PCR was carried out. TCRdb re-analysed the multiplex PCR reads in MiXCR, keeping a single row per CDR3 protein. The table has just over 600,000 distinct CDR3 sequences, approximately 22% seen once. Where ophthalmopathy was absent within 18 months of follow-up, hyperthyroidism was stable. People with hyperthyroidism were aged 18 to 65 and newly diagnosed, under 2 months' duration. Exclusion applied to patients with other autoimmune diseases, uncontrolled infections, pregnancy or lactation. Overall study results and limits: Most clonotypes expanded in thyroid above 0.001 frequency were present in blood too.

The V gene lost 6 bases and the J gene lost 10 bases, with 15 bases spanning the gap. This CDR3 is built from 12 residues. Source material: peripheral blood. This receptor was taken from a woman aged 18 to 35 with stable Graves' hyperthyroidism. Some clones in this sample may be carry-over from other donors' samples. The chain links TRBV12-3 or TRBV12-4 to TRBJ1-1; D might be TRBD1 (6 bases). CDR3 coding DNA: TGTGCCAGCAGCCCCCCAACAGGGAGAGCTTTCTTT. This encodes CASSPPTGRAFF.